Sequencing of this T cell receptor (beta chain) was carried out in a study of shared clonotypes between healthy human individuals. CD45RO-negative, CCR7-selected cells formed the naive CD8 fraction, which excluded terminally differentiated effector memory CD45RA+ cells. TCRdb's copy holds only in-frame clones and misses some; the assay was immunoSEQ multiplex PCR. Among more than 2 million clones, just over 90% were seen once, and the ten largest hold 1.5% to 2%. Material: naive CD8+ T cells from PBMCs. This TCR came from a man younger than 35 in good health. Some clones in this sample may be carry-over from other donors' samples.

For the CDR3, the DNA is TGTGCCAGCAGCTTAGCTAGCGGGAGATCGGATACGCAGTATTTT. Its protein is CASSLASGRSDTQYF. The genes are TRBV7-9 and TRBJ2-3, with 9 positions matching TRBD2. V lost 0 bases and J lost 6; bases outside the gene matches: 4. The germline gives CDR1 SEHNR, CDR2 FQNEAQ (reference sequence). There are 15 residues in the CDR3.